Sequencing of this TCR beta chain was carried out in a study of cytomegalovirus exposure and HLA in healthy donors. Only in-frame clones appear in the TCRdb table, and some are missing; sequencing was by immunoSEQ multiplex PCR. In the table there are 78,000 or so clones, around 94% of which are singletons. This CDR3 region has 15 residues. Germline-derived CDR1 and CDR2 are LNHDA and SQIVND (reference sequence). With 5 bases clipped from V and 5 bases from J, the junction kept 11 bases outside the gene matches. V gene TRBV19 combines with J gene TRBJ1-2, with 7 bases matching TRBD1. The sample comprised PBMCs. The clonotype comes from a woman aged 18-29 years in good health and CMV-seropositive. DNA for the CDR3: TGTGCCAGTAGTGGATCAGGGACAGCCACTTATGGCTACACCTTC. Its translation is CASSGSGTATYGYTF.